Listed here is a single T cell receptor beta chain. Germline lookup yields CDR1 MNHEY and CDR2 SVGAGI. Deletions cut 0 bases from V and 7 bases from J, with 15 bases between. The CDR3 loop spans 15 amino acids. This record comes from a study of control samples from healthy donors and cancer patients. Clones were sequenced by immunoSEQ multiplex PCR, and TCRdb holds only the in-frame ones, with some missing. The top ten clones hold under 1.2% of a sample with approximately 150,000 clones, 96% of them seen once. The clonotype originates from a woman younger than 45 in good health. The gene calls are TRBV6-5 and TRBJ1-2, with TRBD1 as a possible D gene (6 bases). Sequenced sample: blood. In nucleotides, the CDR3 is TGTGCCAGCAGTTACTCGATAACTGGGGGCGGTGGCTACACCTTC. Its protein is CASSYSITGGGGYTF.